These T cell receptor beta chains were read from a single sample in a study of T-cell memory formation after mild COVID-19. TCRdb fed the 5' RACE reads into MiXCR, producing one record per CDR3 protein. The sample has 350,000 to 450,000 distinct CDR3 sequences; 24% are singletons. The material sequenced was PBMCs or a T cell subset sorted from them (not recorded which). The origin of the receptors is an adult woman who had mild COVID-19 (a few samples of this study predate the infection). Cell type and time point are not known. CDR3s include the opening cysteine and the closing phenylalanine or tryptophan. A D gene is named only where the DNA matches it firmly. The size of a clone is reported for some rows only, either as once, few or many, or as a class for expanded clones.

cdr3_length,clone_size,v_call,d_call,j_call,cdr3_nt,cdr3_aa
14,NA,TRBV5-1,NA,TRBJ1-2,TGCGCCAGCAGCTTAGGGACTCCCCAGCTTGGCTACACCTTC,CASSLGTPQLGYTF
18,few,TRBV6-6,NA,TRBJ1-2,TGTGCCAGCAGTCCGAATAAAAACCGGGACCGCTTTGACTATGGCTACACCTTC,CASSPNKNRDRFDYGYTF
16,few,TRBV2,TRBD1,TRBJ1-2,TGTGCCAGCATGGCCTCGCGGACAGGGGGGGGCAATGGCTACACCTTC,CASMASRTGGGNGYTF
15,NA,TRBV4-1,TRBD2,TRBJ2-1,TGCGCCAGCAGCCAAGACCCGGGGGGATTCAATGAGCAGTTCTTC,CASSQDPGGFNEQFF
13,NA,TRBV20-1,NA,TRBJ2-2,TGCAGTGTTTGGGACGCGAACACCGGGGAGCTGTTTTTT,CSVWDANTGELFF
16,NA,TRBV12-3/TRBV12-4,NA,TRBJ1-5,TGTGCCAGCAGTTTATTCGGAGGAGGAGCGAATCAGCCCCAGCATTTT,CASSLFGGGANQPQHF
13,once,TRBV24-1,NA,TRBJ2-3,TGTGCCACCAGGGCGGACAGCACAGATACGCAGTATTTT,CATRADSTDTQYF
13,few,TRBV12-3/TRBV12-4,NA,TRBJ2-3,TGTGCCAGCAACCCTACGCGCACAGATACGCAGTATTTT,CASNPTRTDTQYF
14,few,TRBV6-6,NA,TRBJ1-5,TGTGCCAGCTCATCTTCCATTCTGGATCAGCCCCAGCATTTT,CASSSSILDQPQHF
13,NA,TRBV6-4,NA,TRBJ2-6,TGTGCCAGCAAGCCCTCTGGGGCCAACGTCCTGACTTTC,CASKPSGANVLTF
14,few,TRBV7-2,TRBD1,TRBJ2-1,TGTGCCAGCAGGAGAAACAGGGGCTACAATGAGCAGTTCTTC,CASRRNRGYNEQFF
15,NA,TRBV7-8,TRBD2,TRBJ2-1,TGTGCCAGCAGCTTAGGTAATAGCGGGAGGAATGAGCAGTTCTTC,CASSLGNSGRNEQFF
15,few,TRBV4-1,TRBD1,TRBJ1-1,TGCGCCAGCAGCACACCCGGGACAGAGAACACTGAAGCTTTCTTT,CASSTPGTENTEAFF
16,many,TRBV21-1,NA,TRBJ2-5,TGTGCCAGCAGCAAATGCACAGGGACAGGGGAAGAGACCCAGTACTTC,CASSKCTGTGEETQYF
13,NA,TRBV20-1,TRBD1,TRBJ1-1,TGCAGTGCCAGGAGGGGGCTTTCGACTGAAGCTTTCTTT,CSARRGLSTEAFF
13,NA,TRBV5-4,TRBD1,TRBJ2-1,TGTGCCAGCAGCCGGGACAGCCCAAATGAGCAGTTCTTC,CASSRDSPNEQFF
14,NA,TRBV6-5,TRBD1,TRBJ1-2,TGTGCCAGCAGGACGACAGGGGATCGAGTTGGCTACACCTTC,CASRTTGDRVGYTF
13,NA,TRBV29-1,NA,TRBJ2-3,TGCAGCGTCGCCCCGGCGGGCGTAGATACGCAGTATTTT,CSVAPAGVDTQYF
14,NA,TRBV12-3/TRBV12-4,NA,TRBJ1-2,TGTGCCAGCAGTTCTGGGACAATGGGCCATGGCTACACCTTC,CASSSGTMGHGYTF
13,few,TRBV12-3/TRBV12-4,TRBD1,TRBJ2-2,TGTGCCAGTACGACAGGGCCCCCCGGGGAGCTGTTTTTT,CASTTGPPGELFF
15,many,TRBV27,NA,TRBJ1-2,TGTGCCAGCAGTTTAAAGGGATGGTTGAACTATGGCTACACCTTC,CASSLKGWLNYGYTF
14,many,TRBV7-2,NA,TRBJ1-5,TGTGCCAGCAGCGCCGGGGAGGCAAATCAGCCCCAGCATTTT,CASSAGEANQPQHF
15,few,TRBV12-3/TRBV12-4,NA,TRBJ2-7,TGTGCCAGCAGTGACGGTGGGGGTTCTGGGTACGAGCAGTACTTC,CASSDGGGSGYEQYF
16,NA,TRBV4-1,TRBD1,TRBJ1-4,TGCGCCAGCAGCCTCGCCGGGACAGGGGGTAATGAAAAACTGTTTTTT,CASSLAGTGGNEKLFF
14,few,TRBV20-1,NA,TRBJ2-5,TGCAGTGCTAGACGGCAGGGGCCCCAAGAGACCCAGTACTTC,CSARRQGPQETQYF
14,NA,TRBV30,NA,TRBJ1-5,TGTGCCTACGGGCGATTCGGGGGCAATCAGCCCCAGCATTTT,CAYGRFGGNQPQHF
15,many,TRBV7-7,TRBD1,TRBJ2-5,TGTGCCAGCAGCCTCGGGACAGGGTACCAAGAGACCCAGTACTTC,CASSLGTGYQETQYF
17,NA,TRBV9,TRBD2,TRBJ2-1,TGTGCCAGCAGCGTAGAGAGCGGGAGATACTCCTACAATGAGCAGTTCTTC,CASSVESGRYSYNEQFF
16,few,TRBV7-2,TRBD2,TRBJ2-3,TGTGCCAGCAGCTTAGGAAGGTCAGGGACTATAGATACGCAGTATTTT,CASSLGRSGTIDTQYF
17,few,TRBV19,NA,TRBJ2-1,TGTGCCAGTAGCACCAGGGGTTACCAGGGGCCCTCCAATGAGCAGTTCTTC,CASSTRGYQGPSNEQFF
13,few,TRBV7-2,NA,TRBJ1-4,TGTGCCAGCAGCCCCGGGCCAGGGGAAAAACTGTTTTTT,CASSPGPGEKLFF
16,NA,TRBV5-1,NA,TRBJ2-3,TGCGCCAGCAGCTTGGCTCTTAAGGCCGATACAGATACGCAGTATTTT,CASSLALKADTDTQYF
14,few,TRBV19,NA,TRBJ2-5,TGTGCCAGTAGTGGAGGGACGACCCAAGAGACCCAGTACTTC,CASSGGTTQETQYF
16,NA,TRBV24-1,TRBD2,TRBJ2-2,TGTGCCACCAGTGCTTTAGGGACTAGTGGCACCGGGGAGCTGTTTTTT,CATSALGTSGTGELFF
12,NA,TRBV20-1,NA,TRBJ1-5,TGCAGTGCTCTACCGCCTAATCAGCCCCAGCATTTT,CSALPPNQPQHF
16,NA,TRBV3-1,NA,TRBJ1-5,TGTGCCAGCAGCCAAGATTCAACAGGGAGCAATCAGCCCCAGCATTTT,CASSQDSTGSNQPQHF
16,NA,TRBV4-2,TRBD2,TRBJ2-3,TGTGCCAGCAGCCAAGGGAGCGGGGCTAGCACAGATACGCAGTATTTT,CASSQGSGASTDTQYF
15,NA,TRBV2,NA,TRBJ1-5,TGTGCCAGCAGGGACGGGACAATCGGAAATCAGCCCCAGCATTTT,CASRDGTIGNQPQHF
15,NA,TRBV15,NA,TRBJ2-3,TGTGCCACCAGCAGGGGTGGGGGACTCACAGATACGCAGTATTTT,CATSRGGGLTDTQYF
16,few,TRBV29-1,TRBD2,TRBJ2-7,TGCAGCGTTGAAGATGCCATAGCGGGAGGGCCCTACGAGCAGTACTTC,CSVEDAIAGGPYEQYF
15,NA,TRBV5-5,TRBD1,TRBJ1-2,TGTGCCAGCAGCCCCAGGACAGGAGCCTCCCATGGCTACACCTTC,CASSPRTGASHGYTF
16,NA,TRBV5-1,NA,TRBJ1-1,TGCGCCTGCAGCTTGGTTTCGGGGGCCTGGAGCACTGAAGCTTTCTTT,CACSLVSGAWSTEAFF
15,NA,TRBV7-2,TRBD2,TRBJ2-7,TGTGCCAGCAGCTTTTCACGGACTAGCGGCTACGAGCAGTACTTC,CASSFSRTSGYEQYF
13,few,TRBV7-9,NA,TRBJ1-2,TGTGCCAGCAGCCCGTACCCCTCGGATGGCTACACCTTC,CASSPYPSDGYTF
13,few,TRBV7-3,NA,TRBJ2-7,TGTGCCAGCAGCTTCACTAGGTTCGACGAGCAGTACTTC,CASSFTRFDEQYF
15,NA,TRBV6-1,NA,TRBJ2-7,TGTGCCAGCAGTGAAGGACGAGGCCTCTCCTACGAGCAGTACTTC,CASSEGRGLSYEQYF
15,NA,TRBV18,NA,TRBJ2-3,TGTGCCAGCTCACCGATTAAGGCGAGCACAGATACGCAGTATTTT,CASSPIKASTDTQYF
16,NA,TRBV3-1,TRBD1,TRBJ1-1,TGTGCCAGCAGCCAATCACCGGGACAGGTGAGGACTGAAGCTTTCTTT,CASSQSPGQVRTEAFF
13,few,TRBV5-6,TRBD2,TRBJ2-7,TGTGCCAGCAGCCCGGGGACTACCCACGAGCAGTACTTC,CASSPGTTHEQYF
19,NA,TRBV12-5,TRBD2,TRBJ2-2,TGTGCTAGTGCCCGAGGGGGACTAGCGGGAGTTGTTGACACCGGGGAGCTGTTTTTT,CASARGGLAGVVDTGELFF
12,NA,TRBV6-2/TRBV6-3,NA,TRBJ2-7,TGTGCCAGCAGTTTCGGGAACTACGAGCAGTACTTC,CASSFGNYEQYF
14,NA,TRBV6-1,NA,TRBJ2-7,TGTGCCAGCCAAGTGGGACCCCTCTCCTACGAGCAGTACTTC,CASQVGPLSYEQYF
16,NA,TRBV18,NA,TRBJ2-7,TGTGCCAGCTCACCACGTCCGGGACAAACTACCTACGAGCAGTACTTC,CASSPRPGQTTYEQYF
18,NA,TRBV10-3,NA,TRBJ1-5,TGTGCCATCAGTGAGTCAGCCCCGGGGGGGCCAATTCATCAGCCCCAGCATTTT,CAISESAPGGPIHQPQHF
19,NA,TRBV6-5,TRBD1,TRBJ2-3,TGTGCCAGCAGTTACAGAGGGGCAGGCGGGACAGGGGATCCAGATACGCAGTATTTT,CASSYRGAGGTGDPDTQYF
15,NA,TRBV20-1,TRBD2,TRBJ2-5,TGCAGTGCTAGTGGTCTAGCGGGAGAACGAGAGACCCAGTACTTC,CSASGLAGERETQYF